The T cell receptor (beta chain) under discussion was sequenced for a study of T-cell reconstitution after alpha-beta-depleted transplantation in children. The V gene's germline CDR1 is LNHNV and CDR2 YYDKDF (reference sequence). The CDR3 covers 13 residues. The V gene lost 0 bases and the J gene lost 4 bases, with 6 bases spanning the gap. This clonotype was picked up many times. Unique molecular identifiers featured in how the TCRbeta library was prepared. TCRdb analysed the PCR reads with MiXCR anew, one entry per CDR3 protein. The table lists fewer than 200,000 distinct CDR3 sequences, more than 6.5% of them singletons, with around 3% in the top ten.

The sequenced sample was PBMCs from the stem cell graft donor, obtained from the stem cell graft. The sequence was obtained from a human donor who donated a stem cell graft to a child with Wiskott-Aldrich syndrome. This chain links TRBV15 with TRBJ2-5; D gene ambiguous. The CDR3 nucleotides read TGTGCCACCAGCAGAGACGTGGGAGAGACCCAGTACTTC. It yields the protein CATSRDVGETQYF.